This entry lists 10 T cell receptor beta chains sequenced from one sample in a study of tumor-infiltrating lymphocytes in oesophageal squamous cell carcinoma. TCRdb passed the PCR reads through MiXCR, listing each CDR3 protein once. The sample yields 9,500 to 12,000 distinct CDR3 sequences, approximately 60% seen once. The sequenced sample was esophageal tumor tissue. The receptors here all came from a male donor with esophageal squamous cell carcinoma.

This clonotype has ten or more counts. The chain couples TRBV5-1 to TRBJ2-7; the match to TRBD2 covers 10 bases. Germline V gives CDR1 SGHRS, CDR2 YFSETQ. Losses at the gene ends were 0 bases for V and 4 bases for J; bases not matched to a gene: 4. The CDR3 has 15 residues. CDR3 protein: CASSLGASGGYEQYF. In nucleotides, the CDR3 is TGCGCCAGCAGCTTGGGCGCTAGCGGGGGTTACGAGCAGTACTTC.

This chain connects TRBV27 to TRBJ1-2; 7 positions agree with TRBD1. Germline CDR1 and CDR2: MNHEY and SMNVEV (reference sequence). Trimming at V came to 4 bases and at J to 5 bases, leaving 7 bases not matched to a gene. The CDR3 sequence is 14 residues long. The CDR3 sequence: CASSSHRGGYGYTF. The CDR3 bases are TGTGCCAGCAGTTCCCACAGGGGCGGGTATGGCTACACCTTC.

CDR3 region: CASSLYEGPTYEQYF. CDR3 nucleotide sequence: TGTGCCAGCAGCTTATATGAGGGGCCCACCTACGAGCAGTACTTC. The chain recombines TRBV11-2 with TRBJ2-4, with D possibly being TRBD1 or TRBD2 (5 bases each). The DNA end favors TRBJ2-7, so the J call may be wrong. Germline V lookup: CDR1 SGHAT, CDR2 FQNNGV. The CDR3 loop spans 15 amino acids.

Points on this clonotype: The junction differs from germline at one of its ends, possibly a read error. The chain joins TRBV7-6 to TRBJ2-5; 8 bases are a match to TRBD2. Germline V gene data show CDR1 as SGHVS and CDR2 as FNYEAQ. The CDR3 covers 14 residues. CDR3 residues: CASSPGLATETQYF. In DNA, the CDR3 is TGTGCTAGCAGCCCCGGACTAGCAACGGAGACCCAGTACTTC. Using reference TRBV7-6 and TRBJ2-5 for the parts outside the CDR3, the full variable domain is GAGVSQSPRYKVTKRGQDVALRCDPISGHVSLYWYRQALGQGPEFLTYFNYEAQQDKSGLPNDRFSAERPEGSISTLTIQRTEQRDSAMYRCASSPGLATETQYFGPGTRLLVL.

Concerning this clonotype itself: Since a much larger clone is just one base distant, this may be a read error. The chain combines TRBV6-4 with TRBJ2-5, with D possibly matching TRBD2 (5 bases). Germline V CDR1 and CDR2: MRHNA, SNTAGT. V was shortened by 3 bases and J by 11 bases, with 19 bases between the two germline ends. CDR3 length equals 14 residues. In DNA form, the CDR3 reads TGTGCCAGCAGTGAAGGACGGGGTGGGAATGAGCAGTACTTC. Its translation: CASSEGRGGNEQYF.

This clonotype was found once. The genes are TRBV7-8 and TRBJ1-4; 8 positions agree with TRBD1. The CDR3 is made up of 15 amino acids. After removal of 5 bases from V and 7 bases from J, the junction contained 9 bases not matched to a gene. Germline V gene sequence: CDR1 SGHVS, CDR2 FQNEAQ. The CDR3 reads CASSPQGARTEKLFF. The CDR3 DNA reads as TGTGCCAGCAGCCCGCAGGGGGCGAGGACTGAAAAACTGTTTTTT. Based on the CDR3 plus reference TRBV7-8 and TRBJ1-4, the full variable domain is GAGVSQSPRYKVAKRGQDVALRCDPISGHVSLFWYQQALGQGPEFLTYFQNEAQLDKSGLPSDRFFAERPEGSVSTLKIQRTQQEDSAVYLCASSPQGARTEKLFFGSGTQLSVL.

V is TRBV7-8 and J is TRBJ2-5; 10 nucleotides agree with TRBD2. The CDR3 has 16 residues. Germline V gene data show CDR1 as SGHVS and CDR2 as FQNEAQ. V lost 5 bases and J lost 0; bases outside the gene matches: 6. The CDR3 nucleotides are TGTGCCAGCAGCCTTCGGACTAGCGGAAACCAAGAGACCCAGTACTTC. This codes for CASSLRTSGNQETQYF. The variable domain in full, with the rest retrieved from reference TRBV7-8 and TRBJ2-5, is GAGVSQSPRYKVAKRGQDVALRCDPISGHVSLFWYQQALGQGPEFLTYFQNEAQLDKSGLPSDRFFAERPEGSVSTLKIQRTQQEDSAVYLCASSLRTSGNQETQYFGPGTRLLVL.

The chain uses TRBV7-2 and TRBJ2-5; 10 nucleotides match TRBD2. The better agreement between TRBJ2-1 and the DNA end casts doubt on the J call. The CDR3 contains 15 residues. Germline loops: CDR1 SGHTA, CDR2 FQGNSA. The CDR3 spells CASSLASGGTYEQFF. CDR3 sequence (DNA): TGTGCCAGCAGCTTAGCTAGCGGGGGGACCTACGAGCAGTTCTTC.

The chain couples TRBV7-3 to TRBJ2-5; 12 bases align to TRBD2. The CDR3 is 15 residues long. V lost 0 bases to trimming and J lost 11 bases; unmatched junction nucleotides: 7. Germline V gene sequence: CDR1 SGHTA, CDR2 FQGTGA. CDR3: CASSLTSSGGGRQYF. DNA for the CDR3: TGTGCCAGCAGCTTAACTTCTAGCGGGGGGGGTAGACAGTACTTC. The whole variable domain, filled in from reference TRBV7-3 and TRBJ2-5, reads GAGVSQTPSNKVTEKGKYVELRCDPISGHTALYWYRQSLGQGPEFLIYFQGTGAADDSGLPNDRFFAVRPEGSVSTLKIQRTERGDSAVYLCASSLTSSGGGRQYFGPGTRLLVL.

At least ten counts were recorded for this clonotype. The V call is TRBV27, the J call TRBJ2-2; perhaps TRBD2 as D (5 bases). Trimming cost V 6 bases and J 3 bases, with 17 bases left between them. CDR1 is MNHEY and CDR2 is SMNVEV in the germline V gene (reference sequence). This CDR3 contains 16 residues. DNA of the CDR3: TGTGCCAGCAGACTAGGACCCGCGTGGGACACCGGGGAGCTGTTTTTT. It encodes CASRLGPAWDTGELFF.